This T cell receptor beta chain was sequenced for a study of monozygotic twins with inflammatory bowel disease. The study, taken as a whole, reports: The authors found no support for a single strong IBD-associated signal or clonotype.

Worth noting for this clonotype: The antigen is undetermined.

The CDR3 has 15 amino acids. Whole-blood RNA isolation (total RNA) proceeded without T cell sorting. cDNA was produced in eight separate reactions per sample. TCRdb re-analyzed the 5' RACE reads; it lists each CDR3 protein once, without DNA. This sample's clone table lists approximately 100,000 distinct CDR3 sequences. The sequence derives from a human donor with ulcerative colitis or Crohn's disease, or a healthy co-twin of an affected twin (not recorded which). This chain joins TRBV12-3 or TRBV12-4 and TRBJ1-1; as DNA is missing, the TRBD1 call by TCRdb cannot be tested. The sample was blood. The CDR3 protein is CASSFRTDFNTEAFF.